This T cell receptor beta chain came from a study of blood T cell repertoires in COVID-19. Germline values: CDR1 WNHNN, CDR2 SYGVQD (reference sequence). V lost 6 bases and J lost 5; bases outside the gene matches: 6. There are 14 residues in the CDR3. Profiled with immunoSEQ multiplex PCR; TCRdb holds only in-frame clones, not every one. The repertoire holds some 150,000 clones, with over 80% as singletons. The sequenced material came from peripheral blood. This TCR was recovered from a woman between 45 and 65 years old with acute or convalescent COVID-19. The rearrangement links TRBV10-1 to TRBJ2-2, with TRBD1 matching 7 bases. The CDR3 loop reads CASSPPTGTGELFF. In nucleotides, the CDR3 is TGCGCCAGCAGCCCTCCGACAGGGACCGGGGAGCTGTTTTTT.